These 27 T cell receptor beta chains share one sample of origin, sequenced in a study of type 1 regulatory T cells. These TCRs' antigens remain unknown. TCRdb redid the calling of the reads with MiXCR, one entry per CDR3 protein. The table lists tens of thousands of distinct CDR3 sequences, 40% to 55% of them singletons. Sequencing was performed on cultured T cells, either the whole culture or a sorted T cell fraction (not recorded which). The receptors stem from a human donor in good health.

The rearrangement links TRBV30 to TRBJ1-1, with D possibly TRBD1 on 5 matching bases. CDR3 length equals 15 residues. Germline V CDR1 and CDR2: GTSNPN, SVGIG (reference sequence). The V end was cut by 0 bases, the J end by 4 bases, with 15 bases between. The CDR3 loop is CAWSVRGGGSTEAFF. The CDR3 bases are TGTGCCTGGAGTGTAAGGGGTGGGGGGAGCACTGAAGCTTTCTTT.

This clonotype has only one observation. The CDR3 coding sequence is TGTGCCAGCAGTGAAGACAGGGTGGGTGGCTACACCTTC. Translating gives CASSEDRVGGYTF. The chain employs TRBV6-1 and TRBJ1-2; the D gene is possibly TRBD1 (6 bases). The V and J ends lost 1 base and 7 bases respectively, with 10 bases between them. CDR3 length: 13 amino acids. Germline CDR1 and CDR2: MNHNS and SASEGT.

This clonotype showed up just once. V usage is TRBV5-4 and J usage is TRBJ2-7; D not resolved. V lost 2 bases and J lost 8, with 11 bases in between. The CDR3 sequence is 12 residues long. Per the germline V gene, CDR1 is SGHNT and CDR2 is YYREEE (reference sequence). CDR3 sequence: CASSFNRAKQYF. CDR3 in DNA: TGTGCCAGCAGCTTCAACCGAGCGAAGCAGTACTTC.

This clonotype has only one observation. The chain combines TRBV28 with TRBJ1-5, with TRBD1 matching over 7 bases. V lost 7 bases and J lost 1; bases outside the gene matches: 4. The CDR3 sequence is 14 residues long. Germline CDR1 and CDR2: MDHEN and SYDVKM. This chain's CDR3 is CASKTGQSNQPQHF. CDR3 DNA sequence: TGTGCCAGCAAGACGGGACAGAGCAATCAGCCCCAGCATTTT.

CDR3 bases: TGCAGTGCTAATCCAGAGGTCCAAGAGACCCAGTACTTC. Translated, it gives CSANPEVQETQYF. The rearrangement uses TRBV20-1 and TRBJ2-5; D remains unclear. The CDR3 covers 13 residues. V lost 4 bases and J 1 base, leaving 10 bases between the germline ends. CDR1 and CDR2 from the germline V gene are DFQATT and SNEGSKA (reference sequence).

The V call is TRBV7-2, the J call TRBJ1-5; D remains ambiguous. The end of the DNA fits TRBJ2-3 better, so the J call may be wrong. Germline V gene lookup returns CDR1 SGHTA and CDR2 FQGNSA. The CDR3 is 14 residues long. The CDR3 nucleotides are TGTGCCAGCAGCCCCGATAGGGTTAATCAGCCCCAGTATTTT. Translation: CASSPDRVNQPQYF.

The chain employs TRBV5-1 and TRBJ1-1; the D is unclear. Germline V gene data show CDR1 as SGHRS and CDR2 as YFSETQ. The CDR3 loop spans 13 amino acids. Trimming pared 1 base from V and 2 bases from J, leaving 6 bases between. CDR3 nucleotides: TGCGCCAGCAGCTTGCGCGCCAACACTGAAGCTTTCTTT. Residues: CASSLRANTEAFF.

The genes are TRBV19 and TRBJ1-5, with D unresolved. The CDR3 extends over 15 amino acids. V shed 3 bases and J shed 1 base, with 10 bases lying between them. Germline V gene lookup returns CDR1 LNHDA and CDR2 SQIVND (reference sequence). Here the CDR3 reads CASSMGLVSNQPQHF. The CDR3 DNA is TGTGCCAGTAGTATGGGGTTAGTCAGCAATCAGCCCCAGCATTTT.

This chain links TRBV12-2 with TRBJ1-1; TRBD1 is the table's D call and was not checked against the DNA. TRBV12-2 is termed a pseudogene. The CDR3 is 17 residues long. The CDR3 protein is CASRLGEGAYMDTEAFF. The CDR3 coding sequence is TGTGCAAGTCGCTTAGGGGAGGGGGCGTATATGGACACTGAAGCTTTCTTT.

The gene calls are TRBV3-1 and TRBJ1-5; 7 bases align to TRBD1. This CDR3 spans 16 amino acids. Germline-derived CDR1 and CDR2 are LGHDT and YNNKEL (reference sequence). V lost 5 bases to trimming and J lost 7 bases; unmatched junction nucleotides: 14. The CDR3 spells CASSSRFDRAGQPQHF. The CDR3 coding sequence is TGTGCCAGCAGCTCCAGATTCGACAGGGCAGGACAGCCCCAGCATTTT. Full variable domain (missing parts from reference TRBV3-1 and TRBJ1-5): DTAVSQTPKYLVTQMGNDKSIKCEQNLGHDTMYWYKQDSKKFLKIMFSYNNKELIINETVPNRFSPKSPDKAHLNLHINSLELGDSAVYFCASSSRFDRAGQPQHFGDGTRLSIL.

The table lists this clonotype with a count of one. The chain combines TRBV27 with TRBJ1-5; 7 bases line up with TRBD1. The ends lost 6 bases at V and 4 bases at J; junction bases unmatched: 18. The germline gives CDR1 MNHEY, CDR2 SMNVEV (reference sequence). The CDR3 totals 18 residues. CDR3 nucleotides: TGTGCCAGCAGCCCTTCAATTTCAGGGGGTCGGGGGAATCAGCCCCAGCATTTT. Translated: CASSPSISGGRGNQPQHF.

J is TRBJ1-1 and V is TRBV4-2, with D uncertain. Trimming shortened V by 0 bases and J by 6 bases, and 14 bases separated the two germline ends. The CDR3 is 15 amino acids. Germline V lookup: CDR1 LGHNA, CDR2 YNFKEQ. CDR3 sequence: CASSQDRVKGAEAFF. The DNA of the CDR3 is TGTGCCAGCAGCCAAGATCGGGTTAAGGGTGCTGAAGCTTTCTTT.

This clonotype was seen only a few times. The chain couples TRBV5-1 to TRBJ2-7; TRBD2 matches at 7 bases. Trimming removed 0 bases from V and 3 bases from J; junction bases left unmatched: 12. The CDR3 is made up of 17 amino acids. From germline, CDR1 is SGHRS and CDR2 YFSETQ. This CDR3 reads CASSLAIKGGGGYEQYF. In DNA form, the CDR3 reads TGCGCCAGCAGCTTGGCCATAAAGGGCGGCGGGGGCTACGAGCAGTACTTC.

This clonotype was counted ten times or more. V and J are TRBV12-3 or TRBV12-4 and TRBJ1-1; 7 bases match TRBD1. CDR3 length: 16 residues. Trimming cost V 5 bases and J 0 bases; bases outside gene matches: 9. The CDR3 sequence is CASSPTQGSLNTEAFF. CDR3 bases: TGTGCCAGCAGTCCGACACAGGGGAGCTTGAACACTGAAGCTTTCTTT.

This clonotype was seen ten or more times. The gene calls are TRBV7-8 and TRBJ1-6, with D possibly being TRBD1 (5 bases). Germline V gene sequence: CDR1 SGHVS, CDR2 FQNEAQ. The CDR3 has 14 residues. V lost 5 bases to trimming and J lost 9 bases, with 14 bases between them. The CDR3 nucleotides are TGTGCCAGCAGCCGGGACCTAGCTATTTCACCCCTCCACTTT. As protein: CASSRDLAISPLHF.

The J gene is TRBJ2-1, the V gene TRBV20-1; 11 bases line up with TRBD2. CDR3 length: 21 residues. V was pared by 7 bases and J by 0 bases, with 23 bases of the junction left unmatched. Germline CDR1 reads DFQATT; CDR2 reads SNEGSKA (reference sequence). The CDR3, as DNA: TGCAGTGTCCTTGCTCGAAGCGGGACTAGCGGTTCTAAAAGCTCCTACAATGAGCAGTTCTTC. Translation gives CSVLARSGTSGSKSSYNEQFF.

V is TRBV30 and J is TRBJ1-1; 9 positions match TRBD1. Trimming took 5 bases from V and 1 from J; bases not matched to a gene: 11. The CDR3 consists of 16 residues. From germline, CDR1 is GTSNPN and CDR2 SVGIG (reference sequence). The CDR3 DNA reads TGTGCCTGGGGCAGGGACAGGGTCGCTTCGAACACTGAAGCTTTCTTT. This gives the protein CAWGRDRVASNTEAFF.

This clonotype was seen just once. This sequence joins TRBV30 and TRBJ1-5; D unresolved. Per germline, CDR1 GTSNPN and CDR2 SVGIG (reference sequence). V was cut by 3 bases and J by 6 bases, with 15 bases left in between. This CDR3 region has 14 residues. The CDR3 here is CAWRTGGIGQPQHF. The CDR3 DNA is TGTGCCTGGAGGACGGGAGGGATCGGTCAGCCCCAGCATTTT.

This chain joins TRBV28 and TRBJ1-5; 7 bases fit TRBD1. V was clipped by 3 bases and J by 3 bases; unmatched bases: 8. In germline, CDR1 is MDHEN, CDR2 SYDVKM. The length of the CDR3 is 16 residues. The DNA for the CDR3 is TGTGCCAGCAGTTTTGAGGGGGCAGGGGCCAATCAGCCCCAGCATTTT. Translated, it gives CASSFEGAGANQPQHF.

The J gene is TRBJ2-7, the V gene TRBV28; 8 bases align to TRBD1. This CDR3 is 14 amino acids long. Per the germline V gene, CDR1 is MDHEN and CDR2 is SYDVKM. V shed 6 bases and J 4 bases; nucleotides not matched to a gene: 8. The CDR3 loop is CASRGTGETYEQYF. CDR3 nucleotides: TGTGCCAGCAGAGGGACAGGAGAGACTTACGAGCAGTACTTC.

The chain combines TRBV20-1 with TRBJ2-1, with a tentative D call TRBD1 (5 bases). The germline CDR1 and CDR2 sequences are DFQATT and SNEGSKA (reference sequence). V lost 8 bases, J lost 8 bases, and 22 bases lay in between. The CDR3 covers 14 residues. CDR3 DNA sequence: TGCAGTCTTCCAACAGGATGGGGTCCGGATGAGCAGTTCTTC. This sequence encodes CSLPTGWGPDEQFF.

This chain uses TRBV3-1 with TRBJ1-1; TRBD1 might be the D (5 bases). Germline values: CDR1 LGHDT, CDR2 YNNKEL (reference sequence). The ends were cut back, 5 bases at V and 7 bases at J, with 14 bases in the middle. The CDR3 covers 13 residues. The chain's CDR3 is CASSLRGAGEAFF. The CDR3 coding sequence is TGTGCCAGCAGCTTACGAGGGGCGGGTGAAGCTTTCTTT. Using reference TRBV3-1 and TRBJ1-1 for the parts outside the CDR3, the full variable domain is DTAVSQTPKYLVTQMGNDKSIKCEQNLGHDTMYWYKQDSKKFLKIMFSYNNKELIINETVPNRFSPKSPDKAHLNLHINSLELGDSAVYFCASSLRGAGEAFFGQGTRLTVV.

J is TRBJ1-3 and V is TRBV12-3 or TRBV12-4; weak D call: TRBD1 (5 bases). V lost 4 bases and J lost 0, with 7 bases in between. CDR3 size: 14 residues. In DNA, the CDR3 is TGTGCCAGCAGTTCAGGGATCTCTGGAAACACCATATATTTT. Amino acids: CASSSGISGNTIYF.

The CDR3 is CAISEESAGANVLTF. The CDR3 region has the DNA TGTGCCATCAGTGAGGAGAGTGCTGGGGCCAACGTCCTGACTTTC. This chain joins TRBV10-3 and TRBJ2-6; D is unclear. This CDR3 has 15 residues. V lost 2 bases and J 2 bases, leaving 7 bases between the germline ends. In germline, CDR1 is ENHRY, CDR2 SYGVKD.

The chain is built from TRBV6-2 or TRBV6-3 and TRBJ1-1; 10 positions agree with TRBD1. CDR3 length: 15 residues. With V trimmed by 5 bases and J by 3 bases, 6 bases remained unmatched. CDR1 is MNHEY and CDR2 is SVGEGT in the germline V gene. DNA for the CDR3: TGTGCCAGCAGTGAACCGGGACAGGGGCACACTGAAGCTTTCTTT. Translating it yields CASSEPGQGHTEAFF.

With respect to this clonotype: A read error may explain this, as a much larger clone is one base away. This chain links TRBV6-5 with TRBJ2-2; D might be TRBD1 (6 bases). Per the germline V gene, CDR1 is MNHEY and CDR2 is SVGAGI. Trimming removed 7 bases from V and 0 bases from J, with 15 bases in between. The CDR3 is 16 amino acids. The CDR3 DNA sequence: TGTGCCAGCACGACGCAACGGACAGCGAACACCGGGGAGCTGTTTTTT. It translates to CASTTQRTANTGELFF.

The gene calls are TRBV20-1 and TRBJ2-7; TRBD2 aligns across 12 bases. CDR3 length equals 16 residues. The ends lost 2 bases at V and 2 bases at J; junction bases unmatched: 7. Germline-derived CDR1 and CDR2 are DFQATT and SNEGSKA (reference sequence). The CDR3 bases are TGCAGTGCTAGATCCGGACTAGCGGGGAAGACCTACGAGCAGTACTTC. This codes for CSARSGLAGKTYEQYF.